This T cell receptor (beta chain) was documented in a study of early T cells in non-severe SARS-CoV-2 infection. Findings and caveats of the study: Sequences matched to VDJdb favored anti-spike CD8 responses, while private and CD4 specificities were missed.

From the 5' RACE reads, TCRdb called clonotypes with MiXCR, one entry per CDR3 protein. The sample holds 30,000 to 35,000 distinct CDR3 sequences, 4.6% seen once. This clonotype has just one count. Antigen: not known. Sample: whole blood. The receptor was derived from an adult who was a healthcare worker with PCR-confirmed SARS-CoV-2 infection or an uninfected control (not recorded which).

Here the CDR3 reads CASSFGQPTDTQYF. The CDR3 coding sequence is TGTGCCAGCAGCTTTGGACAGCCCACAGATACGCAGTATTTT. The chain recombines TRBV7-9 with TRBJ2-3, with D perhaps matching TRBD1 (6 bases). The CDR3 spans 14 residues. The V end was cut by 3 bases, the J end by 2 bases, with 9 bases between. The germline V gene has CDR1 SEHNR and CDR2 FQNEAQ (reference sequence).